This T cell receptor beta chain was sequenced in a study of T cell repertoires in cytomegalovirus infection. About the research overall: CMV infection and matching HLA type were both indicated by public TCR beta signatures. Study observations and caveats: Adding up the frequency of public TCR beta families identified people who carried CMV plus the relevant HLA. In two of eight donors, the top clonotype was HLA-C-restricted CMV-specific.

CDR3 length equals 13 residues. Trimming shortened V by 0 bases and J by 12 bases, and 16 bases separated the two germline ends. Germline CDR1 DFQATT, CDR2 SNEGSKA (reference sequence). Remarks on this clonotype: Its antigen remains unidentified.

TCRdb independently ran MiXCR on the reads; one entry per CDR3 protein. Among about 490,000 distinct CDR3 sequences, around 27% were seen once, and the ten largest hold about 13%. The rearrangement uses TRBV20-1 and TRBJ2-3; D is unresolved. The TCR was taken from a human donor in good health (CMV status not recorded). Some clones in this sample may be carry-over from other donors' samples. Input material: PBMCs. The DNA of the CDR3 is TGCAGTGCTAGAGATCAGTGGCAGTCCCCCCAGTATTTT. Residues: CSARDQWQSPQYF.